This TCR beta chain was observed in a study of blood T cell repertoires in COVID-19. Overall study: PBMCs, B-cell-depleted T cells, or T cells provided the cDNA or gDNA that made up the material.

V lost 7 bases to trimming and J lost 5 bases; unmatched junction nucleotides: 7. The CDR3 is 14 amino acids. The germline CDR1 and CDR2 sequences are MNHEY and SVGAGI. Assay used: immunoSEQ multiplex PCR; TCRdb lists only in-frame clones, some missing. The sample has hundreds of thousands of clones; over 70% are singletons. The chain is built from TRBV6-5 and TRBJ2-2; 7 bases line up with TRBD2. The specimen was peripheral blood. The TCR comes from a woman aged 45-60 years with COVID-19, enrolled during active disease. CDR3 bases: TGTGCCAGCACATGGGCGGGAGTGACCGGGGAGCTGTTTTTT. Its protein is CASTWAGVTGELFF.